This TCR beta chain appears in the sequencing data of a study of cytomegalovirus exposure and HLA in healthy donors (dated by TCRdb to 2016 to 2017). Turning to the overall study: In an earlier analysis of roughly 500 of the donors, approximately 300 Gb of sequence data and some 100 million unique TCR beta sequences from 150 million to 200 million T cells were reported. The study was designed to test whether signatures of past pathogen exposure could be identified by cataloging public T cell receptors. A later genetic analysis used genome-wide SNP genotypes for about 60% of the roughly 670 donors, treating that subset as a discovery cohort. Among about 390 genotyped donors of the cohort, an average of approximately 240,000 unique TCR beta nucleotide sequences were sequenced per donor, around 20% of them non-productive. Rather than drawing on any new phenotypic data, the later analysis identified candidate immune exposures from TCR beta sequences and the way those sequences occurred across donors. Class I and class II HLA loci were covered by the typing at four-digit resolution. Alongside the repertoire data, information on donor age, sex, ethnicity and CMV serostatus was compiled. Typing coverage differed by locus: A, B, C, DRB1 and DQB1 were typed in roughly 620-640 donors, DQA1 in 500 to 550, DPA1 in 600 to 610, and DPB1 in approximately 450. High-throughput TCR immunosequencing, statistical association of individual TCRs with disease status, and machine learning were combined to predict cytomegalovirus infection status. A separate validation cohort of about 110 different subjects was used in addition to the 666-subject first cohort. Roughly five DR-DQ haplotypes were treated as single units for association and clustering because of strong linkage in the cohort. Among the approximately 420 genotyped donors, more than 70% belonged to the genetic ancestry cluster associated with self-reported Caucasian donors. To study patterns of TCR occurrence, a later analysis re-analyzed previously published TCR beta repertoires from hundreds of donors and added high-resolution HLA genotyping. Using immunosequencing, the study profiled T cell repertoires from 500 to 800 subjects and related those repertoires to cytomegalovirus serostatus. In an earlier analysis of 587 of the donors, high-throughput TCR beta sequencing was used to judge whether each TCR beta V gene segment behaved as functional or pseudogenic. Roughly 300 gigabases of sequencing data and some 85 million unique TCR sequences were included in an early release covering 500 to 750 HLA-typed donors. Every repertoire in the discovery cohort had been generated on one and the same sequencing platform. Overall results and qualifications from the work: Most CMV-associated TCR beta chains appeared to be HLA-restricted in a later analysis, and the HLA associations seemed to be driven largely by CMV exposure. Some IMGT-functional V segments, including TRBV6-2 and TRBV6-3, could not be distinguished by the 87-base-pair reads and were therefore excluded. In a later analysis, HLA-associated TCR beta chains were found to be more clonally expanded and to have lower generation probabilities than equally common non-associated chains. In a later analysis, TCR association rates were found to vary across HLA loci, with the most associated TCRs seen for DRB1 alleles and the fewest for HLA-C alleles. Immune exposure information for the cohort was limited to CMV serostatus. At a false discovery rate of 0.05, a later analysis linked fewer than 20,000 TCR beta sequences to specific HLA alleles. Correlated functional status among segregating V segments might reflect linkage disequilibrium, but an unknown experimental factor could not be ruled out. Because counts were too low, under 20 rarely observed V segments, including chromosome 9 orphons, were left out of the earlier analysis of some 640 of the donors. Roughly uniform sequencing depth across donors was assumed in presence/absence analyses, although this assumption may not hold. Because HLA typing was missing for some donors at each locus, association tests included only the typed subset. Broadly in line with IMGT annotations, most TCR beta V segments showed up in productive rearrangements about 87% or about 30% of the time in an earlier analysis of around 600 of the donors. A few of the identified cytomegalovirus-associated TCR beta chains were confirmed in vitro to be specific for cytomegalovirus antigens. Assigning TCR associations to individual alleles was difficult when HLA alleles, especially DR and DQ, strongly co-occurred. In a later genetic analysis, fewer N-insertions in productive TCRs were reported among donors in an Asian-associated ancestry cluster than the 666-donor mean. It was suggested by the authors that the approach could potentially be generalized to other disease states and immunological phenotypes. V-gene and J-gene trimming of TCR beta chains was associated with a missense DCLRE1C variant in a later genetic analysis, and the association was replicated in an independent cohort. A further reported finding was that TCR beta sequences accurately predicted the HLA-A and HLA-B alleles for most subjects in the first cohort. The study listed 170 or so TCR beta chains as associated with cytomegalovirus. A cluster of highly shared sequence variants was judged likely to represent a technical artifact of the sequencing pipeline. Most TCR sequences were observed very rarely across donors, whereas some public TCRs were present in many individuals. The classifier was reported to diagnose cytomegalovirus status with high specificity and sensitivity in both the original cohort and the validation cohort. The cohort was sequenced for TCR beta chains only, and without alpha or paired-chain data the features that could be detected were limited. According to a later analysis, parvovirus B19, influenza, CMV and Epstein-Barr virus appeared linked to several top co-occurrence clusters.

Worth noting for this clone: The specificity of this receptor is unknown. One base away there is no much larger clone; base qualities are not given.

Libraries were made using the immunoSEQ multiplex PCR assay. For the multiplex PCR, a mixture combining 60 forward primers for TCR Vbeta segments and 13 reverse primers for TCR Jbeta segments was used. The CDR3 region of rearranged TCR beta genes was amplified from genomic DNA by a multiplex PCR assay. Amplified TCR beta libraries were sequenced as 87-base-pair reads on the Illumina HiSeq System. Per the source publication's procedure: A later analysis counted 65 million to 90 million unique TCR beta chains across the 700 or so repertoires, and 9.5 million to 11 million of these chains were shared by at least two donors. Raw reads were error-corrected and collapsed into unique sequences by a nearest-neighbor algorithm in which closely related sequences were merged to remove PCR and sequencing errors. CDR3 sequences were aligned to IMGT reference sequences to assign V, D and J gene segments. Each retained sequence needed at least a six-nucleotide match to both a V gene segment and a J gene segment. A rearrangement counted as productive if the CDR3 had no stop codons and remained in frame with V and J, and every other rearrangement counted as non-productive. CDR3 was defined according to IMGT convention as the region running from the second conserved V-encoded cysteine to the conserved J-encoded phenylalanine. In an earlier analysis of 550 to 650 of the donors, sequences lacking an unambiguous match to a single V gene segment were excluded. An earlier analysis of just under 600 of the donors called V segments functional above 56.7% productive rearrangements and segregating when the between-donor standard deviation exceeded 5%. To diagnose cytomegalovirus status from the catalog of TCR beta chain sequences, a statistical classification framework was built. In a later analysis, TCR nucleotide sequences were compared against IMGT/GENE-DB human TR gene sequences so that V and J genes could be assigned. A later analysis assigned CDR3 sequences and most-parsimonious VDJ recombination scenarios with the TCRdist pipeline. In a later analysis, each TCR beta chain was defined by its CDR3 amino acid sequence together with its V-gene family, and reads lacking a unique V-gene family were excluded. In a later analysis, approximately 640 highly shared, low-generation-probability nucleotide sequences were removed to address suspected cross-contamination and a sequencing artifact. For each public chain, a later analysis derived a clonal expansion index from normalized ranks of inferred template counts within each repertoire. Generation probabilities in a later analysis came from a VDJ recombination model fitted to out-of-frame rearrangements, and those results were checked against IGoR. Hypergeometric tests were used in a later analysis to score TCR-TCR, TCR-HLA and TCR-CMV co-occurrence, with a repertoire-size bias correction applied to the TCR pairs. A later analysis estimated false discovery rates by permuting HLA or CMV assignments 20 times. A later analysis grouped co-occurring TCRs with DBSCAN, adding TCRdist sequence similarity when clustering within HLA-allele-positive subsets. Repertoires with fewer than 30,000 or more than 120,000 public chains, plus five repertoires with anomalous nucleotide sharing, were excluded from co-occurrence clustering. The immuneACCESS repertoire file appears here via TCRdb, limited to in-frame rearrangements. These files lack a portion of the clones; in checked studies, under half of the deficit traces to unresolved V genes, and the cause of the others is not known. V and J calls and clone size are as listed in that table; D and trimming were resolved from the DNA. The table for this sample lists about 190,000 clones; around 85% of them were counted only once. Together, the top ten hold 3.8% of the sample.

From cysteine to phenylalanine, the CDR3 is 13 amino acids long. The entry retains the CDR3 DNA only, 39 bases that are in frame from base 1. Compared with germline, V lacks 6 bases and J lacks 3 bases; bases without a gene match: 2. Based on the germline V gene, the CDR1 and CDR2 sequences are MNHEY and SVGAGI. In total, about 650 healthy bone marrow donors made up the cohort. At the time of sampling, every cohort member was nominally healthy, though immune exposures that went unrecorded were likely present. The donor was CMV seronegative and was included in the group of a few hundred seronegative cohort members. Each donor provided a peripheral blood sample, and peripheral blood mononuclear cells were used for TCR beta sequencing. Genomic DNA extraction from the blood cell samples was performed with the Qiagen DNeasy Blood Extraction Kit.

The receptor chain draws on TRBV6-5 and TRBJ2-1; 7 middle bases align to TRBD1. The receptor was isolated from a man between 45 and 60 years old in good health and CMV-seronegative. Sequencing used PBMCs. The sequenced DNA is TGTGCCAGCAGACAGGGGCTCTACAATGAGCAGTTCTTC. Translated, this gives CASRQGLYNEQFF.